Described below is a single TCR beta chain sequence and its context. The antigen is undetermined. Sequenced by immunoSEQ multiplex PCR; TCRdb stores in-frame clones only, minus some. The sample holds 200,000 to 250,000 clones; approximately 87% are singletons and the top ten take about 2.8%. This specimen comes from a study of cytomegalovirus exposure and HLA in healthy donors. The donors were part of the validation cohort of 95 to 150 subjects. That cohort was separate from the first cohort, which comprised some 670 subjects. Study-level results: The study listed roughly 150 cytomegalovirus-associated TCR beta chains.

The clonotype was recovered from a man in his late teens or twenties in good health and CMV-seronegative. Specimen: PBMCs.

Here the CDR3 DNA reads TGTGCCAGCAGTGCCGGGACAGGGAATCAGCCCCAGCATTTT. This gives the protein CASSAGTGNQPQHF. This sequence joins TRBV6-5 and TRBJ1-5; TRBD1 agrees at 9 bases. Trimming cost V 5 bases and J 4 bases; bases outside gene matches: 3. The CDR3 has 14 residues. Germline-derived CDR1 and CDR2 are MNHEY and SVGAGI.